These 10 T cell receptor beta chains share one sample of origin, sequenced in a study of identical twins. Using its own MiXCR run on the 5' RACE reads, TCRdb lists one record per CDR3 protein. This sample carries hundreds of thousands of distinct CDR3 sequences, 21% of them seen once, and the ten largest clones take around 4.5%. This sample also belongs to another study, concerning T cells expressing NK-cell markers.

The sequenced sample was PBMCs. The source is a woman aged 18-29 years in good health.

In this sample, this clonotype turned up a few times. This chain uses TRBV12-3 or TRBV12-4 with TRBJ1-1, with unresolved D. V dropped 6 bases and J dropped 1 base, with 6 bases sitting between them. There are 12 residues in the CDR3. The CDR3 spells CASSNWNTEAFF. The CDR3 DNA reads as TGTGCCAGCAGCAATTGGAACACTGAAGCTTTCTTT.

This chain uses TRBV20-1 with TRBJ2-1; TRBD2 matches 9 bases. The V and J ends lost 0 bases and 5 bases, in that order; junction bases with no gene match: 8. Germline loops: CDR1 DFQATT, CDR2 SNEGSKA (reference sequence). This CDR3 is built from 16 residues. CDR3 region: CSARDFPSGVDNEQFF. The CDR3 DNA sequence: TGCAGTGCTAGAGATTTCCCTAGCGGGGTCGACAATGAGCAGTTCTTC.

This clonotype was seen a handful of times. The chain carries TRBV20-1 and TRBJ2-1, with D unresolved. Trimming removed 6 bases at V and 5 bases at J, with 17 bases between. Germline-derived CDR1 and CDR2 are DFQATT and SNEGSKA (reference sequence). This CDR3 is 14 amino acids long. Here the CDR3 DNA reads TGCAGTGCACAGCACTTGGTTGGGCACAATGAGCAGTTCTTC. Residues: CSAQHLVGHNEQFF.

The chain links TRBV7-9 to TRBJ1-1; unclear D gene. The CDR3 spans 12 residues. CDR1 is SEHNR, CDR2 FQNEAQ, per germline (reference sequence). V was trimmed by 5 bases and J by 3 bases, leaving 7 bases between them. CDR3 in DNA: TGTGCCAGCAGCCCAGTCGACACTGAAGCTTTCTTT. Its translation is CASSPVDTEAFF.

Note on this clonotype: A junction end diverges from the germline sequence, so it may reflect a read error. The J gene is TRBJ2-6, the V gene TRBV3-1, with 13 positions matching TRBD2. This CDR3 has 17 residues. Germline V lookup: CDR1 LGHDT, CDR2 YNNKEL (reference sequence). For the CDR3, the DNA is TGTGCCACCAGCCAGGGACTAGCGGGAACTGGGGCCAGCGTCCTGACTTTC. Amino acids: CATSQGLAGTGASVLTF.

The V and J genes are TRBV5-1 and TRBJ2-2; D is uncertain. Germline-derived CDR1 and CDR2 are SGHRS and YFSETQ. The CDR3 consists of 14 residues. V was trimmed by 4 bases and J by 4 bases, leaving 11 bases between them. CDR3 sequence: CASSTEPLTGELFF. In DNA, the CDR3 is TGCGCCAGCAGCACGGAGCCCCTCACCGGGGAGCTGTTTTTT.

The chain recombines TRBV20-1 with TRBJ2-2; D not resolved. The CDR3 consists of 14 residues. V dropped 1 base and J dropped 0 bases, with 6 bases sitting between them. Germline V gene sequence: CDR1 DFQATT, CDR2 SNEGSKA (reference sequence). The CDR3 region is CSARGSANTGELFF. DNA of the CDR3: TGCAGTGCTAGAGGGTCTGCGAACACCGGGGAGCTGTTTTTT.

This clonotype was detected only a few times. The CDR3 is CASSLAQGGELFF. CDR3 in DNA: TGTGCCAGCAGCTTAGCGCAAGGCGGGGAGCTGTTTTTT. This chain links TRBV7-7 with TRBJ2-2; no clear D. Trimming pared 0 bases from V and 7 bases from J, leaving 6 bases between. CDR3 length: 13 residues. CDR1 and CDR2 from the germline V gene are SSHAT and FNYEAQ (reference sequence). Drawing the rest from reference TRBV7-7 and TRBJ2-2, the complete variable domain is GAGVSQSPRYKVTKRGQDVTLRCDPISSHATLYWYQQALGQGPEFLTYFNYEAQPDKSGLPSDRFSAERPEGSISTLTIQRTEQRDSAMYRCASSLAQGGELFFGEGSRLTVL.

There are a few counts of this clonotype. This chain connects TRBV20-1 to TRBJ2-1, with a weak D call TRBD2 (8 bases). Trimming left V 0 bases short and J 7 bases short, with 22 bases between. Germline V gene lookup returns CDR1 DFQATT and CDR2 SNEGSKA (reference sequence). This CDR3 comprises 17 residues. CDR3 sequence (DNA): TGCAGTGCTAGAGATCAGGGGGGGACTAGATTTTTGAATGAGCAGTTCTTC. Its translation: CSARDQGGTRFLNEQFF.

This clonotype was seen a few times. The chain uses TRBV20-1 and TRBJ1-2, with TRBD1 as a possible D gene (5 bases). Trimming pared 6 bases from V and 6 bases from J, leaving 20 bases between. CDR3 length equals 14 residues. Germline V lookup: CDR1 DFQATT, CDR2 SNEGSKA (reference sequence). The DNA for the CDR3 is TGCAGTGCCAGAACTCGTTGGGGGGGAGATGGCTACACCTTC. It translates to CSARTRWGGDGYTF.